This is a list of T cell receptor beta chains from one sample in a study of cytomegalovirus exposure and HLA in healthy donors. The assay was immunoSEQ multiplex PCR, and TCRdb's table has in-frame clones only and misses some. The sample includes 50,000 to 65,000 clones, 85% to 90% seen only once; the top ten take around 15%. Sequencing input: PBMCs. The origin of the receptors is a young woman in good health and CMV-seronegative. The CDR3 runs from the conserved cysteine through the conserved F or W. The order of the fields is clone size, V gene, D gene, J gene, CDR3 protein, CDR3 DNA. The D gene is left open where the match is weak. Not every row has a clone size; where given, it reads once, few, many or a size class.

abundance: NA
v_gene: TRBV7-9
d_gene: NA
j_gene: TRBJ2-7
CDR3aa: CASNPIHEQYF
CDR3nt: TGTGCCAGCAACCCTATTCACGAGCAGTACTTC

abundance: NA
v_gene: TRBV11-2
d_gene: NA
j_gene: TRBJ2-7
CDR3aa: CASSLGGAQYF
CDR3nt: TGTGCCAGCAGCTTAGGAGGAGCGCAGTACTTC

abundance: NA
v_gene: TRBV5-1
d_gene: NA
j_gene: TRBJ2-3
CDR3aa: CASSSWDSSTDTQYF
CDR3nt: TGCGCCAGCAGCTCATGGGACTCTAGCACAGATACGCAGTATTTT

abundance: NA
v_gene: TRBV4-2
d_gene: NA
j_gene: TRBJ2-3
CDR3aa: CASSQEALATPTDTQYF
CDR3nt: TGTGCCAGCAGCCAAGAAGCGCTAGCAACCCCCACAGATACGCAGTATTTT

abundance: NA
v_gene: TRBV10-3
d_gene: NA
j_gene: TRBJ2-1
CDR3aa: CAISEPSTASSYNEQFF
CDR3nt: TGTGCCATCAGTGAGCCCTCGACAGCTAGCTCCTACAATGAGCAGTTCTTC

abundance: NA
v_gene: TRBV5-4
d_gene: TRBD1
j_gene: TRBJ1-3
CDR3aa: CASSLAGTVGNTIYF
CDR3nt: TGTGCCAGCAGCCTAGCCGGGACAGTTGGAAACACCATATATTTT

abundance: NA
v_gene: TRBV11-2
d_gene: TRBD1
j_gene: TRBJ2-5
CDR3aa: CASSPGTGGQTQYF
CDR3nt: TGTGCCAGCAGCCCCGGGACAGGGGGACAGACCCAGTACTTC

abundance: NA
v_gene: TRBV5-1
d_gene: NA
j_gene: TRBJ2-1
CDR3aa: CASSPQSSYNEQFF
CDR3nt: TGCGCCAGCAGCCCCCAGTCGTCCTACAATGAGCAGTTCTTC

abundance: NA
v_gene: TRBV7-8
d_gene: TRBD1
j_gene: TRBJ2-6
CDR3aa: CASSLGDRDFGANVLTF
CDR3nt: TGTGCCAGCAGCTTAGGGGACAGGGACTTTGGGGCCAACGTCCTGACTTTC

abundance: NA
v_gene: TRBV2
d_gene: TRBD2
j_gene: TRBJ2-3
CDR3aa: CASSEGASGAGADTQYF
CDR3nt: TGTGCCAGCAGTGAAGGCGCGAGCGGGGCCGGGGCAGATACGCAGTATTTT

abundance: NA
v_gene: TRBV11-2
d_gene: TRBD2
j_gene: TRBJ2-1
CDR3aa: CASSLDVQRGYNEQFF
CDR3nt: TGTGCCAGCAGCTTAGATGTCCAGCGGGGTTACAATGAGCAGTTCTTC

abundance: NA
v_gene: TRBV6-5
d_gene: TRBD2
j_gene: TRBJ2-7
CDR3aa: CASTSSGYEQYF
CDR3nt: TGTGCCAGCACATCTAGCGGGTACGAGCAGTACTTC

abundance: NA
v_gene: TRBV30
d_gene: NA
j_gene: TRBJ1-3
CDR3aa: CAWRTGSFGNTIYF
CDR3nt: TGTGCCTGGAGGACAGGTTCTTTTGGAAACACCATATATTTT

abundance: NA
v_gene: TRBV15
d_gene: TRBD2
j_gene: TRBJ2-1
CDR3aa: CATSRDQLAGGNEQFF
CDR3nt: TGTGCCACCAGCAGAGATCAACTAGCGGGGGGAAATGAGCAGTTCTTC

abundance: NA
v_gene: TRBV6-6
d_gene: NA
j_gene: TRBJ1-1
CDR3aa: CASRIIPSAAAAFF
CDR3nt: TGTGCCAGCAGGATTATCCCCTCCGCGGCGGCAGCTTTCTTT

abundance: NA
v_gene: TRBV4-1
d_gene: NA
j_gene: TRBJ1-1
CDR3aa: CASSPGGSFAFF
CDR3nt: TGCGCCAGCAGCCCGGGGGGTTCCTTCGCTTTCTTT

abundance: NA
v_gene: TRBV9
d_gene: NA
j_gene: TRBJ2-2
CDR3aa: CASSVHRDTGELFF
CDR3nt: TGTGCCAGCAGCGTACACAGGGACACCGGGGAGCTGTTTTTT

abundance: NA
v_gene: TRBV7-3
d_gene: TRBD1
j_gene: TRBJ2-5
CDR3aa: CASSLRGGEQTQYF
CDR3nt: TGTGCCAGCAGCTTAAGAGGGGGCGAGCAGACCCAGTACTTC

abundance: NA
v_gene: TRBV25-1
d_gene: TRBD1
j_gene: TRBJ2-5
CDR3aa: CAHVWGTGQETQYF
CDR3nt: TGTGCACACGTTTGGGGGACAGGCCAAGAGACCCAGTACTTC

abundance: NA
v_gene: TRBV28
d_gene: TRBD1
j_gene: TRBJ1-4
CDR3aa: CASSPRQGREEKLFF
CDR3nt: TGTGCCAGCAGCCCCCGACAGGGAAGGGAGGAAAAACTGTTTTTT

abundance: NA
v_gene: TRBV5-1
d_gene: TRBD1
j_gene: TRBJ1-1
CDR3aa: CASRWGQPNTEAFF
CDR3nt: TGCGCCAGCAGATGGGGACAGCCGAACACTGAAGCTTTCTTT

abundance: once
v_gene: TRBV9
d_gene: TRBD1
j_gene: TRBJ2-3
CDR3aa: CASSVDGQGWKDTQYF
CDR3nt: TGTGCCAGCAGCGTCGACGGACAGGGTTGGAAAGATACGCAGTATTTT